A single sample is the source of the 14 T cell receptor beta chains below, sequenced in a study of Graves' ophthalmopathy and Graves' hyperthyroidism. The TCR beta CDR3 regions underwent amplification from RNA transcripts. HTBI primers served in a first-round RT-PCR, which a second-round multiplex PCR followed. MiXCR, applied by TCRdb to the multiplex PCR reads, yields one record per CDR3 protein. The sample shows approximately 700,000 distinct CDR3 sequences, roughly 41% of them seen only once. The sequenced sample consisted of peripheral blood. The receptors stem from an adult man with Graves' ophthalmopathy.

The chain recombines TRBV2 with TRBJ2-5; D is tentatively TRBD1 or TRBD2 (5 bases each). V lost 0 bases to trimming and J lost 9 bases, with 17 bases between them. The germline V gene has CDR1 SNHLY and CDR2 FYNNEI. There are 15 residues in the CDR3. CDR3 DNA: TGTGCCAGCAGTGAAGCGGCACTAGGGGTCGAGGCCCAGTACTTC. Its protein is CASSEAALGVEAQYF.

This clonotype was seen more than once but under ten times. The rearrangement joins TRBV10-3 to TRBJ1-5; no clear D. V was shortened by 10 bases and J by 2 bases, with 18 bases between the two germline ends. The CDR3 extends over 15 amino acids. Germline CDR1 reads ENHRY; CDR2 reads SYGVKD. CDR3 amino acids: CASSPPTWGNQPQHF. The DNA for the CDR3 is TGTGCCAGCAGCCCCCCAACCTGGGGCAATCAGCCCCAGCATTTT.

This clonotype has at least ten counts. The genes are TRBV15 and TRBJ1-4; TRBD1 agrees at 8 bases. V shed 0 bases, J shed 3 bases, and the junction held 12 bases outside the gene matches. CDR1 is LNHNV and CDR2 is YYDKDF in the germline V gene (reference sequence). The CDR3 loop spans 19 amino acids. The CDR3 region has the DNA TGTGCCACCAGCAGAGATCGGCGGCAGGGGGCGCAGGCTAATGAAAAACTGTTTTTT. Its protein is CATSRDRRQGAQANEKLFF.

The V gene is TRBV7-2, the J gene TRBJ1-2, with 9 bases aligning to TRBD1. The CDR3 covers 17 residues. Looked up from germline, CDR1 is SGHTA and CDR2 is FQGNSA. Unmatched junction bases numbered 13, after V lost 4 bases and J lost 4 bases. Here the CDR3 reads CASSSTGGGSTSYGYTF. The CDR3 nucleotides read TGTGCCAGCAGCTCGACAGGGGGTGGCTCCACGTCCTATGGCTACACCTTC.

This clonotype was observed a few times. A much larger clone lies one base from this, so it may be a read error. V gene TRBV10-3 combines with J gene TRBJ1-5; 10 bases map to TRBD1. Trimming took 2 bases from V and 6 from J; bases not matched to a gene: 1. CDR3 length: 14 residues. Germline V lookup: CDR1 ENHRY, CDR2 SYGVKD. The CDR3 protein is CAISEGQGVQPQHF. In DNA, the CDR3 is TGTGCCATCAGTGAGGGACAGGGGGTTCAGCCCCAGCATTTT.

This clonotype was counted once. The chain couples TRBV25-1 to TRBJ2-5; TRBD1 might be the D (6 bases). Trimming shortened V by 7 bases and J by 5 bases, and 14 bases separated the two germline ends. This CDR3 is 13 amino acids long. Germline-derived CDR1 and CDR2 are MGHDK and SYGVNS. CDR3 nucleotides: TGTGCCAGCACCGGACAGCATAGGGAGACCCAGTACTTC. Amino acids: CASTGQHRETQYF.

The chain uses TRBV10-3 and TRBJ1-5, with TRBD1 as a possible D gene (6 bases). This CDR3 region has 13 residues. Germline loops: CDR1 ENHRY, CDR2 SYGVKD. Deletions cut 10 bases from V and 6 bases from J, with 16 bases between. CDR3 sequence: CASLGGGGQPQHF. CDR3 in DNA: TGTGCCAGCCTTGGTGGAGGGGGTCAGCCCCAGCATTTT.

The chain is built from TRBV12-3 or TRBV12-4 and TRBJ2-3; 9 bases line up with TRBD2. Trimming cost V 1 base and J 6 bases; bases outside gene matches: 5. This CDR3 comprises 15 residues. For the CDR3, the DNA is TGTGCCAGCAGTTTAGGGGCTAGCGGGATGGATACGCAGTATTTT. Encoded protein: CASSLGASGMDTQYF.

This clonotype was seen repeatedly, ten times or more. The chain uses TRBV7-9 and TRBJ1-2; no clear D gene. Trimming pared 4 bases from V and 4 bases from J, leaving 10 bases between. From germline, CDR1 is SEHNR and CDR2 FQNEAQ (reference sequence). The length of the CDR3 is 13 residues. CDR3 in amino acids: CASSSELIYGYTF. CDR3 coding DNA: TGTGCCAGCAGCTCTGAACTCATCTATGGCTACACCTTC.

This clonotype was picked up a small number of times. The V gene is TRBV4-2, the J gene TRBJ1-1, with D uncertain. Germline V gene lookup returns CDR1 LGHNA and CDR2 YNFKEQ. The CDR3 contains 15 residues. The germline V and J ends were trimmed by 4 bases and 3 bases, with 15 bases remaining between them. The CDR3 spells CASSPASDRYTEAFF. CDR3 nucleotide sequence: TGTGCCAGCAGCCCCGCCTCCGATCGTTACACTGAAGCTTTCTTT.

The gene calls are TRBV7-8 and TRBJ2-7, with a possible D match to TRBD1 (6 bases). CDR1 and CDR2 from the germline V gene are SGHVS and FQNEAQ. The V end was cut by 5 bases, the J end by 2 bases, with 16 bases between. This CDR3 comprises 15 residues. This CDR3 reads CASSGQSGSPYEQYF. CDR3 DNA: TGTGCCAGCAGCGGACAGTCGGGGAGCCCCTACGAGCAGTACTTC.

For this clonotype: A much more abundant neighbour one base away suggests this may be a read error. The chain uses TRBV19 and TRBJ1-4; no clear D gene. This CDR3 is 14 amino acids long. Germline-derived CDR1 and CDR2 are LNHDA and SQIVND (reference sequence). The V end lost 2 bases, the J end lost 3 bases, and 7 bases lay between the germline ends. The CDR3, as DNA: TGTGCCAGTAGTATAAGGCAGGCTAATGAAAAACTGTTTTTT. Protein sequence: CASSIRQANEKLFF.

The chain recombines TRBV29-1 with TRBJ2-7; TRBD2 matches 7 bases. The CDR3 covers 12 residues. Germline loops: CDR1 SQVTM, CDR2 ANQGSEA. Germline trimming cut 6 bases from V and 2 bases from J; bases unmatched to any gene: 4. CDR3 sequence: CSVRREAYEQYF. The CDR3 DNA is TGCAGCGTCCGACGGGAGGCCTACGAGCAGTACTTC.

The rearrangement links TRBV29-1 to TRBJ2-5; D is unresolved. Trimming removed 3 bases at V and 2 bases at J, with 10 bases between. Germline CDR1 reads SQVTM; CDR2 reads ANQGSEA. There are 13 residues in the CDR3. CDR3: CSVDFGRQETQYF. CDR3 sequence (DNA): TGCAGCGTTGATTTTGGCAGGCAAGAGACCCAGTACTTC.